One sample yielded the 23 T cell receptor beta chains listed below, sequenced in a study of cytomegalovirus exposure and HLA in healthy donors. Vbeta (60) and Jbeta (13) primers were used in the PCR. The data were produced by immunoSEQ multiplex PCR, yet TCRdb's version contains in-frame clones alone and is incomplete. The table includes some 170,000 clones, roughly 80% detected once. Sequencing input: PBMCs. These receptors all stem from a man between 50 and 59 years old in good health and CMV-seropositive.

V is TRBV6-1 and J is TRBJ2-7, with a tentative D call TRBD1 (6 bases). Germline lookup yields CDR1 MNHNS and CDR2 SASEGT. V lost 2 bases and J 3 bases, leaving 29 bases between the germline ends. This CDR3 region has 20 residues. This CDR3 reads CASSERHRVKPLSINYEQYF. CDR3 nucleotides: TGTGCCAGCAGTGAAAGGCACAGGGTTAAGCCGTTAAGTATAAACTACGAGCAGTACTTC.

The CDR3 sequence: CASSLEGREVLLEQYF. The CDR3 DNA is TGTGCCAGCAGCTTAGAAGGGCGGGAGGTCCTCCTCGAGCAGTACTTC. This chain links TRBV7-8 with TRBJ2-7; 8 bases are shared with TRBD2. From germline, CDR1 is SGHVS and CDR2 FQNEAQ. V lost 1 base to trimming and J lost 6 bases; unmatched junction nucleotides: 11. This CDR3 region has 16 residues.

The V and J genes are TRBV7-2 and TRBJ2-7; D is possibly TRBD2 (6 bases). Trimming shortened V by 1 base and J by 0 bases, and 22 bases separated the two germline ends. CDR1 is SGHTA and CDR2 is FQGNSA in the germline V gene. The CDR3 is made up of 19 amino acids. The CDR3 DNA reads as TGTGCCAGCAGCTTAGGTTCTGTGGTGTGGAGGGTACCCTCCTACGAGCAGTACTTC. Residues: CASSLGSVVWRVPSYEQYF.

The V and J genes are TRBV30 and TRBJ1-6, with 7 bases lining up with TRBD1. V gave up 3 bases and J gave up 10 bases; unmatched junction bases: 9. Germline CDR1 is GTSNPN and CDR2 is SVGIG (reference sequence). The CDR3 has 14 residues. CDR3 DNA: TGTGCCTGGAGGGGGCAGGGGGAAGGATCACCCCTCCACTTT. Translating gives CAWRGQGEGSPLHF.

This sequence joins TRBV2 and TRBJ2-7, with D maybe TRBD2 (5 bases). The CDR3 length is 14 residues. V was pared by 3 bases and J by 4 bases, with 13 bases between. Germline CDR1 reads SNHLY; CDR2 reads FYNNEI. In DNA, the CDR3 is TGTGCCAGCAGTGAGAGTTCGGGAATGTACGAGCAGTACTTC. It specifies CASSESSGMYEQYF.

The chain is built from TRBV2 and TRBJ2-1, with TRBD2 identical over 7 bases. V was pared by 7 bases and J by 4 bases, with 10 bases of the junction left unmatched. The CDR3 has 15 residues. From germline, CDR1 is SNHLY and CDR2 FYNNEI. CDR3 sequence reads: CASNPGLESYNEQFF. The CDR3 DNA is TGTGCCAGCAACCCCGGACTAGAATCTTACAATGAGCAGTTCTTC.

The rearrangement links TRBV5-4 to TRBJ2-7; D is undetermined. Trimming shortened V by 1 base and J by 0 bases, and 17 bases separated the two germline ends. Germline assignment: CDR1 SGHNT and CDR2 YYREEE (reference sequence). The CDR3 is 17 amino acids. Written as DNA, the CDR3 is TGTGCCAGCAGCTTGTATTCGTCTCAGGTTAGCTCCTACGAGCAGTACTTC. Translating it yields CASSLYSSQVSSYEQYF.

This rearrangement joins TRBV6-1 to TRBJ1-2; D is ambiguous. The CDR3 length is 13 residues. V was cut by 6 bases and J by 4 bases, with 12 bases left in between. The V gene's germline CDR1 is MNHNS and CDR2 SASEGT. CDR3 sequence: CASSVTAPYGYTF. The DNA for the CDR3 is TGTGCCAGCAGCGTAACAGCCCCCTATGGCTACACCTTC.

This sequence joins TRBV6-5 and TRBJ1-1; 10 bases fit TRBD1. Trimming removed 6 bases from V and 4 bases from J; junction bases left unmatched: 8. The length of the CDR3 is 15 residues. The germline gives CDR1 MNHEY, CDR2 SVGAGI. Written as DNA, the CDR3 is TGTGCCAGCAGGACTACCTGGACAGGGGGCACTGAAGCTTTCTTT. Translating gives CASRTTWTGGTEAFF.

This clone was picked up a small number of times. The J gene is TRBJ1-5, the V gene TRBV9, with 9 positions matching TRBD1. The V and J ends lost 0 bases and 6 bases, in that order; junction bases with no gene match: 4. The germline CDR1 and CDR2 sequences are SGDLS and YYNGEE. The CDR3 is made up of 15 amino acids. The CDR3 loop reads CASSVGDRAGQPQHF. CDR3 DNA: TGTGCCAGCAGCGTAGGGGACAGGGCTGGTCAGCCCCAGCATTTT.

The chain is built from TRBV27 and TRBJ2-7; 8 bases map to TRBD2. Germline assignment: CDR1 MNHEY and CDR2 SMNVEV (reference sequence). The V segment lost 5 bases and the J segment 7 bases; nucleotides outside the gene matches: 13. CDR3 length: 15 residues. DNA of the CDR3: TGTGCCAGCAGTCTGGCGGGGGGACCCCGTTATGAGCAGTACTTC. Translating it yields CASSLAGGPRYEQYF.

This chain uses TRBV7-9 with TRBJ2-7; tentatively, D is TRBD1 (5 bases). The CDR3 is 16 residues long. CDR1 SEHNR and CDR2 FQNEAQ come from the germline V gene (reference sequence). Trimming stripped 1 base from V and 2 bases from J, with 15 bases between. The CDR3 nucleotides are TGTGCCAGCAGCTTAGGAACAGGCCTAAAGCCCTACGAGCAGTACTTC. This translates into CASSLGTGLKPYEQYF. Filled out from reference TRBV7-9 and TRBJ2-7, the complete variable domain reads DTGVSQNPRHKITKRGQNVTFRCDPISEHNRLYWYRQTLGQGPEFLTYFQNEAQLEKSRLLSDRFSAERPKGSFSTLEIQRTEQGDSAMYLCASSLGTGLKPYEQYFGPGTRLTVT.

J is TRBJ2-1 and V is TRBV5-6, with 10 nucleotides matching TRBD2. Per the germline V gene, CDR1 is SGHDT and CDR2 is YYEEEE. With 1 base clipped from V and 6 bases from J, the junction kept 4 bases outside the gene matches. The CDR3 loop spans 15 amino acids. This chain's CDR3 is CASSLPPSGSNEQFF. The CDR3 DNA reads as TGTGCCAGCAGCTTGCCACCTAGCGGGAGCAATGAGCAGTTCTTC.

This chain links TRBV13 with TRBJ1-1; possible D gene TRBD1, 5 bases. The V and J ends lost 0 bases and 5 bases respectively, with 16 bases between them. Per the germline V gene, CDR1 is PRHDT and CDR2 is FYEKMQ (reference sequence). The CDR3 runs to 16 residues. CDR3 DNA: TGTGCCAGCAGCTTAGGCCGATATCAGGGCAGGACTGAAGCTTTCTTT. Protein: CASSLGRYQGRTEAFF.

The rearrangement links TRBV28 to TRBJ1-1; TRBD1 agrees at 7 bases. The CDR3 is 13 amino acids. Germline V gene data show CDR1 as MDHEN and CDR2 as SYDVKM. The V and J ends lost 5 bases and 5 bases, in that order; junction bases with no gene match: 5. The CDR3 loop is CASSPRQGTEAFF. CDR3 DNA sequence: TGTGCCAGCAGTCCCCGACAGGGAACTGAAGCTTTCTTT.

V and J are TRBV5-6 and TRBJ2-7; 11 bases align to TRBD1. V lost 2 bases and J lost 2; bases outside the gene matches: 3. Germline V CDR1 and CDR2: SGHDT, YYEEEE. The CDR3 consists of 15 residues. The CDR3 sequence: CASSFGQGAAYEQYF. CDR3 DNA: TGTGCCAGCAGCTTTGGACAGGGGGCGGCCTACGAGCAGTACTTC. Looking up the rest from reference TRBV5-6 and TRBJ2-7 gives the full variable domain: DAGVTQSPTHLIKTRGQQVTLRCSPKSGHDTVSWYQQALGQGPQFIFQYYEEEERQRGNFPDRFSGHQFPNYSSELNVNALLLGDSALYLCASSFGQGAAYEQYFGPGTRLTVT.

The chain combines TRBV5-1 with TRBJ2-6; 10 nucleotides match TRBD2. The CDR3 spans 17 residues. Trimming removed 0 bases from V and 4 bases from J; junction bases left unmatched: 4. Germline lookup yields CDR1 SGHRS and CDR2 YFSETQ. The CDR3 DNA is TGCGCCAGCAGCTTGGGGTCAGCGGGAGGGGGGGCCAACGTCCTGACTTTC. Encoded protein: CASSLGSAGGGANVLTF.

This sequence joins TRBV5-1 and TRBJ2-5, with D possibly being TRBD2 (5 bases). V shed 7 bases and J shed 5 bases, with 15 bases lying between them. Germline V gives CDR1 SGHRS, CDR2 YFSETQ. The CDR3 runs to 13 residues. CDR3 amino acids: CASESGSGETQYF. In nucleotides, the CDR3 is TGCGCCAGCGAATCGGGTTCGGGGGAGACCCAGTACTTC.

This chain joins TRBV27 and TRBJ2-7, with D uncertain. CDR3 length: 14 amino acids. Germline CDR1 and CDR2: MNHEY and SMNVEV (reference sequence). Between the trimmed V and J ends, which lost 5 bases and 2 bases, there was a span of 13 bases. CDR3 nucleotide sequence: TGTGCCAGCAGTCCACAGTCTGCTGCCTACGAGCAGTACTTC. This translates into CASSPQSAAYEQYF.

The rearrangement joins TRBV6-5 to TRBJ2-1; a weak D match, TRBD2 (6 bases). The CDR3 extends over 15 amino acids. CDR1 and CDR2 from the germline V gene are MNHEY and SVGAGI. The germline V and J ends were trimmed by 5 bases and 6 bases, with 17 bases remaining between them. CDR3 coding DNA: TGTGCCAGCAGTCCTACGGGACTGGGAGGCAATGAGCAGTTCTTC. Its protein product is CASSPTGLGGNEQFF.

The J gene is TRBJ2-1, the V gene TRBV2, with 8 bases lining up with TRBD2. V was pared by 4 bases and J by 6 bases, with 8 bases of the junction left unmatched. The CDR3 has 15 residues. CDR1 is SNHLY and CDR2 is FYNNEI in the germline V gene. CDR3 sequence: CASSAGSGSSNEQFF. The CDR3 DNA sequence: TGTGCCAGCAGTGCAGGAAGCGGGAGTAGCAATGAGCAGTTCTTC.

This sequence joins TRBV13 and TRBJ2-1; 11 nucleotides align to TRBD2. Germline V gene data show CDR1 as PRHDT and CDR2 as FYEKMQ (reference sequence). The CDR3 contains 15 residues. V lost 5 bases, J lost 3 bases, and 3 bases stayed unmatched. The CDR3 here is CASSPGTSGYNEQFF. The CDR3 nucleotides are TGTGCCAGCAGCCCCGGGACTAGCGGCTACAATGAGCAGTTCTTC.

This clone showed up just once. The gene calls are TRBV15 and TRBJ2-7, with 8 bases lining up with TRBD1. Per germline, CDR1 LNHNV and CDR2 YYDKDF (reference sequence). The CDR3 sequence is 21 residues long. The V and J ends lost 1 base and 0 bases, in that order; junction bases with no gene match: 20. This CDR3 is CATSRGGRAGGLRGSSYEQYF. CDR3 nucleotide sequence: TGTGCCACCAGCAGAGGGGGAAGGGCAGGGGGCCTCCGAGGGAGCTCCTACGAGCAGTACTTC.